These 17 T cell receptor beta chains came from one sample sequenced in a study of T cells in Graves' hyperthyroidism and ophthalmopathy. RNA transcripts served as the template for amplifying TCR beta CDR3 regions. In the first-round RT-PCR of the TCR CDR3, the HTBI primer set was used. From the multiplex PCR reads, TCRdb called clonotypes with MiXCR, one entry per CDR3 protein. Altogether more than 500,000 distinct CDR3 sequences are present, less than 15% being singletons, with the ten largest covering roughly 14%. Sequenced: blood. These receptors were collected from a woman in her thirties or forties with Graves' hyperthyroidism.

This clonotype appeared a few times. V and J are TRBV5-5 and TRBJ1-5, with D perhaps matching TRBD1 (5 bases). Germline V gene sequence: CDR1 SGHKS, CDR2 YYEKEE (reference sequence). The CDR3 is 18 amino acids. Trimming removed 0 bases at V and 1 base at J, with 17 bases between. CDR3 in amino acids: CASSLGPTSGGSNQPQHF. The CDR3 DNA reads as TGTGCCAGCAGCTTGGGCCCTACAAGTGGGGGAAGCAATCAGCCCCAGCATTTT.

The V and J genes are TRBV5-4 and TRBJ2-7, with 14 bases identical to TRBD2. Looked up from germline, CDR1 is SGHNT and CDR2 is YYREEE (reference sequence). Unmatched junction bases numbered 3, after V lost 3 bases and J lost 7 bases. This CDR3 has 14 amino acids. The CDR3 region is CASSSGLAGGEQYF. In nucleotides, the CDR3 is TGTGCCAGCAGCTCCGGACTAGCGGGAGGTGAGCAGTACTTC.

This clonotype was detected many times. V gene TRBV6-1 combines with J gene TRBJ1-1; 8 nucleotides match TRBD1. The CDR3 spans 14 residues. V dropped 8 bases and J dropped 5; count of bases not matched to a gene: 10. The germline gives CDR1 MNHNS, CDR2 SASEGT. CDR3 in DNA: TGTGCCAGCGGAACACAGGGGGAATGGACTGAAGCTTTCTTT. Protein: CASGTQGEWTEAFF.

V and J are TRBV12-3 or TRBV12-4 and TRBJ2-6, with D perhaps given as TRBD1 or TRBD2 (6 bases each). The CDR3 runs 20 residues. Trimming took 7 bases from V and 2 from J, leaving 27 bases between them. The chain's CDR3 is CASTLGLGGEGGTGANVLTF. CDR3 nucleotide sequence: TGTGCCAGCACCCTGGGGTTGGGGGGCGAAGGGGGTACTGGGGCCAACGTCCTGACTTTC.

The V and J genes are TRBV9 and TRBJ2-7, with 7 bases lining up with TRBD2. The CDR3 loop spans 15 amino acids. In germline, CDR1 is SGDLS, CDR2 YYNGEE. With 0 bases clipped from V and 2 bases from J, the junction kept 5 bases outside the gene matches. This CDR3 is CASSVGGEGPYEQYF. In nucleotides, the CDR3 is TGTGCCAGCAGCGTAGGGGGGGAGGGCCCCTACGAGCAGTACTTC.

For this clonotype: The limits of the CDR3 on the DNA are not certain, so only TCRdb's listed CDR3 is given. The rearrangement uses TRBV5-6 and TRBJ1-2; the table names TRBD1, a call not compared with the DNA. Germline V lookup: CDR1 SGHDT, CDR2 YYEEEE. The CDR3 totals 14 residues, both ends included. CDR3 sequence: CASSFGRGARGYAF.

A few counts support this clonotype. The rearrangement uses TRBV30 and TRBJ2-1, with 9 bases aligning to TRBD1. The CDR3 is made up of 17 amino acids. The V segment lost 2 bases and the J segment 7 bases; nucleotides outside the gene matches: 15. Germline V gene data show CDR1 as GTSNPN and CDR2 as SVGIG (reference sequence). The CDR3 DNA sequence: TGTGCCTGGAGTTTTTTTACCGGGACAGGGCAGGGAAATGAGCAGTTCTTC. Translated: CAWSFFTGTGQGNEQFF.

This clonotype came up a few times. V and J are TRBV20-1 and TRBJ2-5, with TRBD1 as a possible D gene (5 bases). Trimming removed 3 bases at V and 5 bases at J, with 16 bases between. This CDR3 has 14 residues. The germline V gene encodes CDR1 DFQATT and CDR2 SNEGSKA (reference sequence). The CDR3 DNA sequence: TGCAGTGCTAGGGTAGGGGTTGGATCCGAGACCCAGTACTTC. It is translated as CSARVGVGSETQYF.

The V call is TRBV29-1, the J call TRBJ1-4; 7 bases map to TRBD1. J was trimmed by 5 bases and V by 7 bases; bases with no gene match: 7. CDR1 and CDR2 from the germline V gene are SQVTM and ANQGSEA. This CDR3 has 13 residues. CDR3 coding DNA: TGCAGCGCAGAGGGGGCCCCCAATGAAAAACTGTTTTTT. Its translation: CSAEGAPNEKLFF.

In regard to this clonotype: Being one base from a much bigger clone, this may be a read error. The chain employs TRBV30 and TRBJ2-1; maybe TRBD2 (5 bases). The CDR3 is 15 residues long. Looked up from germline, CDR1 is GTSNPN and CDR2 is SVGIG (reference sequence). This CDR3 reads CAWSVRGWEYNERFF. CDR3 nucleotides: TGTGCCTGGAGTGTACGAGGGTGGGAATACAATGAGCGGTTCTTC.

This clonotype has more than one count but fewer than ten. The genes are TRBV5-1 and TRBJ2-4; D possibly corresponds to TRBD2 (7 bases). The CDR3 is made up of 13 amino acids. Germline V gives CDR1 SGHRS, CDR2 YFSETQ. V dropped 7 bases and J dropped 8 bases, with 16 bases sitting between them. This chain's CDR3 is CASSPGGEDIQYF. CDR3 in DNA: TGCGCCAGCTCTCCGGGGGGCGAGGACATTCAGTACTTC.

This clonotype was seen at least ten times. The V gene is TRBV28, the J gene TRBJ2-2, with 12 nucleotides matching TRBD2. Germline V gene data show CDR1 as MDHEN and CDR2 as SYDVKM. The CDR3 covers 16 residues. V trimming: 8 bases; J trimming: 6 bases; junction bases outside the gene matches: 10. The CDR3 DNA sequence: TGTGCCAGCTCGACTAGCGGGAGAGTCACCCCCGGGGAGCTGTTTTTT. The encoded protein is CASSTSGRVTPGELFF.

J is TRBJ2-3 and V is TRBV7-2, with TRBD2 matching over 10 bases. The germline V gene has CDR1 SGHTA and CDR2 FQGNSA. The V gene end was trimmed by 1 base and the J gene end by 4 bases; junction bases not matched to a gene: 11. The CDR3 has 18 residues. This CDR3 reads CASSLESGRADFADTQYF. The CDR3 DNA reads TGTGCCAGCAGCTTAGAAAGCGGGAGGGCCGATTTTGCAGATACGCAGTATTTT.

This chain connects TRBV5-6 to TRBJ1-3; no reliable D call. The CDR3 loop spans 16 amino acids. V was shortened by 4 bases and J by 0 bases, with 14 bases between the two germline ends. Germline V CDR1 and CDR2: SGHDT, YYEEEE. CDR3 in DNA: TGTGCCAGCAGCCTTCGATCGATTAGCTCTGGAAACACCATATATTTT. Amino acid sequence: CASSLRSISSGNTIYF.

With respect to this clonotype: A read error may be the cause here, since a much bigger clone is one base away. J is TRBJ2-3 and V is TRBV20-1; D gene uncertain. Trimming removed 0 bases at V and 5 bases at J, with 3 bases between. The V gene's germline CDR1 is DFQATT and CDR2 SNEGSKA (reference sequence). This CDR3 is 11 amino acids long. CDR3 sequence reads: CSARDGDTQYF. The CDR3 DNA reads TGCAGTGCTAGAGACGGAGATACGCAGTATTTT.

The chain couples TRBV5-1 to TRBJ2-2; D might be TRBD1 (5 bases). V lost 2 bases to trimming and J lost 1 base, with 9 bases between them. This CDR3 comprises 15 residues. Germline lookup yields CDR1 SGHRS and CDR2 YFSETQ. CDR3 in amino acids: CASSFDSRNTGELFF. CDR3 in DNA: TGCGCCAGCAGCTTCGACAGCCGGAACACCGGGGAGCTGTTTTTT. The whole variable domain, remainder taken from reference TRBV5-1 and TRBJ2-2, is KAGVTQTPRYLIKTRGQQVTLSCSPISGHRSVSWYQQTPGQGLQFLFEYFSETQRNKGNFPGRFSGRQFSNSRSEMNVSTLELGDSALYLCASSFDSRNTGELFFGEGSRLTVL.

This clonotype was observed a few times. The rearrangement uses TRBV9 and TRBJ1-2, with D unresolved. Germline assignment: CDR1 SGDLS and CDR2 YYNGEE. This CDR3 spans 15 amino acids. Trimming stripped 0 bases from V and 6 bases from J, with 15 bases between. The DNA for the CDR3 is TGTGCCAGCAGCGTAGGAAGTGGGCGCGGAGATGGCTACACCTTC. This gives the protein CASSVGSGRGDGYTF.